Listed below are T cell receptor beta chains from one sample, sequenced in a study of a mutant IDH1 vaccine in newly diagnosed glioma. Assay: immunoSEQ multiplex PCR; the TCRdb copy retains only in-frame clones and omits some. The data show approximately 39,000 clones, with approximately 80% seen just once and 9.5% to 13% held by the top ten. Which antigens these TCRs recognize remains unknown. Sequencing used PBMCs, obtained from a glioma patient whose treatment included an IDH1 peptide vaccine. The receptors shown here come from a man aged 50 or older with glioma. Both conserved end residues are part of each CDR3. The D gene is left open where the match is weak. The size field is filled for only some rows; it gives once, few, many or a size class.

>TRBV11-1|.|TRBJ1-1|TRBD1
CASSTSTGTANTEAFF
TGTGCCAGCAGCACATCCACCGGGACAGCGAACACTGAAGCTTTCTTT
>TRBV9|.|TRBJ1-2|TRBD1
CASSARQGAGYGYTF
TGTGCCAGCAGCGCTCGACAGGGGGCGGGCTATGGCTACACCTTC
>TRBV15|.|TRBJ1-6|.
CATSPGHPGGSPLHF
TGTGCCACCAGCCCAGGGCACCCCGGGGGGTCACCCCTCCACTTT
>TRBV5-6|.|TRBJ1-6|TRBD1
CATRRTGNNSPLHF
TGTGCCACCCGTCGGACAGGCAACAATTCACCCCTCCACTTT
>TRBV27|.|TRBJ2-2|.
CASSPNTGELFF
TGTGCCAGCAGTCCGAACACCGGGGAGCTGTTTTTT
>TRBV5-1|once|TRBJ2-6|.
CASSSGASNPGANVLTF
TGCGCCAGCAGCTCAGGGGCGTCCAATCCTGGGGCCAACGTCCTGACTTTC
>TRBV25-1|.|TRBJ1-1|.
CASGELNTEAFF
TGTGCCAGCGGCGAGCTGAACACTGAAGCTTTCTTT
>TRBV9|.|TRBJ2-1|.
CASSVARLNEQFF
TGTGCCAGCAGCGTAGCCCGGTTAAATGAGCAGTTCTTC
>TRBV5-4|.|TRBJ2-1|TRBD1
CASSSRDRNNEQFF
TGTGCCAGCAGCTCCCGGGACAGGAACAATGAGCAGTTCTTC
>TRBV14|.|TRBJ1-4|.
CASSQGGLNNEKLFF
TGTGCCAGCAGCCAAGGCGGGCTTAATAATGAAAAACTGTTTTTT
>TRBV15|.|TRBJ1-2|TRBD1
CATSRDEGRTGEGYTF
TGTGCCACCAGCAGAGATGAGGGCCGGACAGGGGAAGGCTACACCTTC
>TRBV10-3|.|TRBJ2-7|TRBD2
CAISESRLAAQYF
TGTGCCATCAGTGAGTCGAGGCTAGCGGCGCAGTACTTC
>TRBV18|.|TRBJ1-4|TRBD1
CASSPAATGGGNEKLFF
TGTGCCAGCTCACCGGCGGCGACAGGGGGAGGCAATGAAAAACTGTTTTTT
>TRBV28|.|TRBJ1-2|.
CASRPSGRNYGYTF
TGTGCCAGCAGACCCTCGGGACGGAACTATGGCTACACCTTC
>TRBV9|.|TRBJ2-5|TRBD2
CASSPGLAGLETQYF
TGTGCCAGCAGCCCCGGACTAGCGGGGCTAGAGACCCAGTACTTC
>TRBV11-3|.|TRBJ1-4|.
CASSPGNRNEKLFF
TGTGCCAGCAGCCCCGGGAACCGAAATGAAAAACTGTTTTTT
>TRBV7-2|.|TRBJ2-1|TRBD1
CASSLPGQSYNEQFF
TGTGCCAGCAGCTTACCGGGACAGTCCTACAATGAGCAGTTCTTC
>TRBV2|.|TRBJ2-2|.
CASSGGPGTGELFF
TGTGCCAGCAGCGGTGGGCCCGGGACCGGGGAGCTGTTTTTT
>TRBV2|.|TRBJ1-2|.
CASTLWRDNYGYTF
TGTGCCAGCACCCTTTGGAGAGATAACTATGGCTACACCTTC
>TRBV18|.|TRBJ1-4|.
CASSPVSAFATNEKLFF
TGTGCCAGCTCACCAGTTAGCGCCTTTGCAACTAATGAAAAACTGTTTTTT
>TRBV7-2|once|TRBJ2-1|.
CASSSGPSSYNEQFF
TGTGCCAGCAGCTCCGGACCGAGCTCCTACAATGAGCAGTTCTTC
>TRBV25-1|few|TRBJ2-2|.
CASSVTGSNTGELFF
TGTGCCAGCAGTGTAACTGGATCAAACACCGGGGAGCTGTTTTTT
>TRBV4-1|.|TRBJ2-7|.
CASSHQGTRSKHF
TGCGCCAGCAGCCACCAGGGGACCAGGTCGAAGCACTTC
>TRBV7-9|.|TRBJ2-1|.
CASSLGTRNEQFF
TGTGCCAGCAGCTTAGGCACACGCAATGAGCAGTTCTTC
>TRBV6-5|.|TRBJ1-2|.
CASTSGGLTGYTF
TGTGCCAGCACCTCCGGGGGCCTGACTGGCTACACCTTC
>TRBV7-9|once|TRBJ2-5|.
CATLPLGRETQYF
TGTGCCACTCTTCCCCTCGGGCGAGAGACCCAGTACTTC
>TRBV27|.|TRBJ2-7|.
CASSLSLVGSYEQYF
TGTGCCAGCAGTTTATCCCTAGTCGGGTCCTACGAGCAGTACTTC
>TRBV18|once|TRBJ2-2|TRBD2
CASSPGLVDGELFF
TGTGCCAGCTCACCGGGACTAGTGGACGGGGAGCTGTTTTTT
>TRBV6-1|.|TRBJ1-5|.
CASSAIKLGNQPQHF
TGTGCCAGCAGTGCAATAAAACTGGGCAATCAGCCCCAGCATTTT
>TRBV5-1|.|TRBJ2-7|.
CASSLAGGEYEQYF
TGCGCCAGCAGCTTGGCAGGCGGAGAATACGAGCAGTACTTC
>TRBV27|.|TRBJ2-3|TRBD2
CASKGPLRLAGYTDTQYF
TGTGCCAGCAAAGGCCCCCTTCGACTAGCGGGTTATACAGATACGCAGTATTTT
>TRBV19|few|TRBJ2-2|.
CASSISAIGELFF
TGTGCCAGTAGTATCTCTGCGATCGGGGAGCTGTTTTTT
>TRBV19|.|TRBJ2-2|.
CASSPGDPRLTGELFF
TGTGCCAGTTCTCCGGGAGACCCCCGACTCACCGGGGAGCTGTTTTTT
>TRBV9|once|TRBJ2-2|.
CASSSRGASGTGELFF
TGTGCCAGCAGCTCAAGGGGGGCGTCGGGGACCGGGGAGCTGTTTTTT
>TRBV30|.|TRBJ1-2|.
CAWNWVGAYGYTF
TGTGCCTGGAACTGGGTGGGGGCCTATGGCTACACCTTC
>TRBV5-6|.|TRBJ2-7|.
CASSPDSYAYEQYF
TGTGCCAGCAGCCCCGATAGCTACGCCTACGAGCAGTACTTC
>TRBV30|few|TRBJ2-7|.
CAWMRHGSYEQYF
TGTGCCTGGATGCGGCATGGGTCCTACGAGCAGTACTTC
>TRBV27|.|TRBJ1-1|.
CASINKNTEAFF
TGTGCCAGCATAAACAAAAACACTGAAGCTTTCTTT
>TRBV9|once|TRBJ2-6|TRBD1
CASSSNTRGQGAGGANVLTF
TGTGCCAGCAGCTCGAACACGAGGGGACAGGGGGCGGGTGGGGCCAACGTCCTGACTTTC
>TRBV29-1|.|TRBJ2-5|.
CSVERAGPETQYF
TGCAGCGTTGAGAGGGCAGGTCCCGAGACCCAGTACTTC
>TRBV7-9|.|TRBJ2-3|.
CASSLGGTDTQYF
TGTGCCAGCAGCTTGGGGGGCACAGATACGCAGTATTTT
>TRBV28|.|TRBJ2-7|.
CASSLAGTYEQYF
TGTGCCAGCAGTTTGGCAGGAACATACGAGCAGTACTTC
>TRBV5-1|.|TRBJ2-3|TRBD1
CATSGTGTDTQYF
TGCGCCACCTCAGGGACAGGGACAGATACGCAGTATTTT
>TRBV7-2|.|TRBJ2-7|.
CASSLKYEQYF
TGTGCCAGCAGCTTAAAGTACGAGCAGTACTTC
>TRBV6-5|.|TRBJ1-2|.
CASRLKGQVLYGYTF
TGTGCCAGCCGATTAAAGGGTCAGGTACTCTATGGCTACACCTTC
>TRBV2|.|TRBJ2-7|TRBD1
CASARGTGSYEQYF
TGTGCCAGCGCGAGGGGGACAGGGTCTTACGAGCAGTACTTC
>TRBV11-2|.|TRBJ2-6|.
CASTTFSGANVLTF
TGTGCCAGCACGACTTTCTCTGGGGCCAACGTCCTGACTTTC
>TRBV5-5|.|TRBJ1-2|TRBD1
CASSLYNRGSYGYTF
TGTGCCAGCAGCTTGTATAACAGGGGCTCCTATGGCTACACCTTC
>TRBV9|.|TRBJ2-2|.
CASSVSGGASGELFF
TGTGCCAGCAGCGTATCTGGGGGGGCCTCCGGGGAGCTGTTTTTT
>TRBV6-6|once|TRBJ1-5|.
CASTLDSSQPQHF
TGTGCCAGCACCCTCGACAGTAGCCAGCCCCAGCATTTT
>TRBV6-4|.|TRBJ1-4|TRBD1
CASISGQGNEKLFF
TGTGCCAGCATCTCGGGACAGGGGAATGAAAAACTGTTTTTT
>TRBV10-3|.|TRBJ1-2|.
CAISEGVEGYTF
TGTGCCATCAGTGAGGGGGTGGAGGGCTACACCTTC
>TRBV20-1|.|TRBJ1-2|TRBD1
CRTGDGYTF
TGCAGGACAGGGGACGGCTACACCTTC
>TRBV7-9|.|TRBJ2-5|TRBD2
CASSQAGVETQYF
TGTGCCAGCAGCCAAGCGGGGGTGGAGACCCAGTACTTC
>TRBV11-2|.|TRBJ2-7|TRBD1
CASGDRGNAYEQYF
TGTGCCAGCGGGGACAGGGGTAATGCCTACGAGCAGTACTTC
>TRBV5-4|.|TRBJ1-4|TRBD1
CASSTRQGPNEKLFF
TGTGCCAGCAGCACCCGACAGGGGCCTAATGAAAAACTGTTTTTT
>TRBV18|.|TRBJ2-7|.
CASSDRISYEQYF
TGTGCCAGCTCAGACAGGATCTCCTACGAGCAGTACTTC
>TRBV5-4|.|TRBJ2-7|.
CASSSLTNPNYEQYF
TGTGCCAGCAGCTCCCTGACGAATCCTAACTACGAGCAGTACTTC